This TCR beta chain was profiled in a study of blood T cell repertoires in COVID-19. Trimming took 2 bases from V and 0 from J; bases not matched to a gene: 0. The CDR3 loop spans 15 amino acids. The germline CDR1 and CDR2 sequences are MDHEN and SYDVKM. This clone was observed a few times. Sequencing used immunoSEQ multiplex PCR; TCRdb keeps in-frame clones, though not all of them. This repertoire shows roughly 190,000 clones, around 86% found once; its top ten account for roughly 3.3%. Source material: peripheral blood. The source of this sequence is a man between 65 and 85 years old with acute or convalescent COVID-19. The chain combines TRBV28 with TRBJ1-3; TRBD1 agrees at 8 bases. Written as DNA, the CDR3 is TGTGCCAGCAGTTTAGGGACAGGCTCTGGAAACACCATATATTTT. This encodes CASSLGTGSGNTIYF.